This TCR beta chain was found in a study of blood T cell repertoires in COVID-19. Whole-study context: The study drew acute and convalescent COVID-19 samples from the United States, Italy and Spain.

While infection was still active, Seattle patients were enrolled and then followed longitudinally. This table comes from immunoSEQ multiplex PCR, and its TCRdb copy is limited to in-frame clones, with some not included. The sample has about 270,000 clones, around nine tenths seen once. Germline loops: CDR1 MNHEY, CDR2 SMNVEV (reference sequence). CDR3 size: 14 residues. V dropped 6 bases and J dropped 6; count of bases not matched to a gene: 6. The sequencing sample was made of peripheral blood. The rearrangement joins TRBV27 to TRBJ2-2, with 8 bases matching TRBD2. This clonotype was obtained from a woman in her seventies with COVID-19, enrolled during active disease. CDR3: CASSEISGAGELFF. The CDR3 DNA follows: TGTGCCAGCAGCGAAATTAGCGGGGCCGGGGAGCTGTTTTTT.